The clone carrying this TCR beta chain was counted a few times. The data derive from a study of T cells in Graves' hyperthyroidism and ophthalmopathy. This CDR3 region has 15 residues. From germline, CDR1 is DFQATT and CDR2 SNEGSKA (reference sequence). V was clipped by 1 base and J by 6 bases, with 16 bases between them. Regions amplified from RNA transcripts were the TCR beta CDR3 regions. Carried out on the TCR CDR3, a first-round RT-PCR used the HTBI primer set. Using its own MiXCR run on the multiplex PCR reads, TCRdb lists one record per CDR3 protein. Of 600,000 to 750,000 distinct CDR3 sequences listed, roughly 17% are singletons.

The clonotype originates from a man aged 50-60 years with Graves' hyperthyroidism. Input material: blood. The V call is TRBV20-1, the J call TRBJ2-1; D is perhaps TRBD2 (6 bases). The CDR3 nucleotides read TGCAGTGCTAGAGGCGCCCACCCCGGGGGCAATGAGCAGTTCTTC. It is translated as CSARGAHPGGNEQFF.